This T cell receptor (beta chain) was obtained from a study of glioma-infiltrating T cells. Study-wide results and limits: Gliomas, especially low-grade, showed above-expected tissue-blood divergence; non-neoplastic patients showed below. Tissue and blood shared very few CDR3 sequences.

The ends were cut back, 2 bases at V and 4 bases at J, with 9 bases in the middle. CDR1 is MNHEY, CDR2 SMNVEV, per germline (reference sequence). There are 13 residues in the CDR3. The iRepertoire nested amplicon-rescue multiplex PCR amplified TCR alpha and beta CDR3s from RNA. Input was 100-400 ng of tissue mRNA or PBMC total RNA. TCRdb re-analysed the multiplex PCR reads in MiXCR, keeping a single row per CDR3 protein. The table has 90,000 to 110,000 distinct CDR3 sequences, less than 30% seen once. Many counts were recorded for this clonotype. Its specificity is unknown. This TCR derives from a human donor with low-grade glioma or glioblastoma, undergoing nonglioma brain surgery, or in good health (not recorded which). Sequencing was carried out using glioma tissue, nonneoplastic brain tissue, or PBMCs (not recorded which). The gene calls are TRBV27 and TRBJ2-7; D may match TRBD1 or TRBD2 (6 bases each). The CDR3 region is CASSLGGRYEQYF. CDR3 bases: TGTGCCAGCAGTTTAGGGGGGCGGTACGAGCAGTACTTC.